This T cell receptor (beta chain) was identified during a study of cytomegalovirus exposure and HLA in healthy donors. PCR involved 60 Vbeta and 13 Jbeta primers. Sequenced by immunoSEQ multiplex PCR; TCRdb stores in-frame clones only, minus some. Of tens of thousands of clones in the sample, roughly 74% were seen once. The CDR3 covers 15 residues. From germline, CDR1 is SGHNT and CDR2 YYREEE (reference sequence). The ends lost 4 bases at V and 5 bases at J; junction bases unmatched: 10. The chain carries TRBV5-4 and TRBJ2-5, with 8 bases fitting TRBD2. The sequencing input was PBMCs. The sequence derives from a female donor in good health and CMV-seronegative. CDR3 protein: CASSLGLVASETQYF. For the CDR3, the DNA is TGTGCCAGCAGCCTGGGACTAGTGGCTTCCGAGACCCAGTACTTC. The entire variable domain, with the rest obtained from reference TRBV5-4 and TRBJ2-5, is as follows: ETGVTQSPTHLIKTRGQQVTLRCSSQSGHNTVSWYQQALGQGPQFIFQYYREEENGRGNFPPRFSGLQFPNYSSELNVNALELDDSALYLCASSLGLVASETQYFGPGTRLLVL.